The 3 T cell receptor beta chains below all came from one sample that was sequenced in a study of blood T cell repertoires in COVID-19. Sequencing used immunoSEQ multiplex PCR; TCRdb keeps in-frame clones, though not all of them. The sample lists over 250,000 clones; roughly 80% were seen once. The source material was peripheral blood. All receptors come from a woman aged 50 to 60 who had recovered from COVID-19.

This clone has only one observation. The CDR3 DNA follows: TGTGCCAGCTCAGAGGGACTTCAAGAGACCCAGTACTTC. The encoded protein is CASSEGLQETQYF. This chain connects TRBV18 to TRBJ2-5, with a weak D call TRBD2 (6 bases). Germline CDR1 and CDR2: KGHSH and LQKENI. Trimming took 5 bases from V and 2 from J, leaving 9 bases between them. The CDR3 loop spans 13 amino acids.

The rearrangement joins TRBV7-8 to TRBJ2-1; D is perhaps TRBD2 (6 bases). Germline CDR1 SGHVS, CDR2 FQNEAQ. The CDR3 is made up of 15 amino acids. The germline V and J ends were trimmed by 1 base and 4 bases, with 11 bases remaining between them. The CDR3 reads CASSLGAGQYNEQFF. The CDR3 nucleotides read TGTGCCAGCAGCTTAGGGGCGGGGCAATACAATGAGCAGTTCTTC.

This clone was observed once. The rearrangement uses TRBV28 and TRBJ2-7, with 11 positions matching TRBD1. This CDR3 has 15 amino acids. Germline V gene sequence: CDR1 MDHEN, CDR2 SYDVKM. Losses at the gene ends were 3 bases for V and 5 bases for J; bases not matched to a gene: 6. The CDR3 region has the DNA TGTGCCAGCAGTTTCGGACAGGGGGCGAGCCACGAGCAGTACTTC. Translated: CASSFGQGASHEQYF.